Following are 18 T cell receptor beta chains from one sample sequenced in a study of cytotoxic CD8 clonotypes in ibrutinib-treated CLL. TCRdb keeps only in-frame clones here, not all; method: immunoSEQ multiplex PCR. The sample includes just over 200,000 clones, 70% to 75% of them seen just once. The sequencing here drew on PBMCs, taken after 12 months of ibrutinib treatment. These receptor sequences come from a human donor with chronic lymphocytic leukemia.

This sequence joins TRBV27 and TRBJ1-3; D not certain. CDR1 MNHEY and CDR2 SMNVEV come from the germline V gene (reference sequence). The CDR3 is 15 residues long. As DNA, the CDR3 is TGTGTCTGCAGGTGGCGGTCCATCTCTGGAAACACCATATATTTT. It codes for CVCRWRSISGNTIYF.

The V gene is TRBV6-6, the J gene TRBJ1-5, with TRBD1 matching over 7 bases. V was pared by 7 bases and J by 1 base, with 10 bases of the junction left unmatched. Germline V gene sequence: CDR1 MNHNY, CDR2 SVGAGI (reference sequence). The CDR3 covers 16 residues. CDR3 coding DNA: TGTGCCAGCAACCCTACAGGACAGGCGAGCAATCAGCCCCAGCATTTT. This translates into CASNPTGQASNQPQHF.

The chain employs TRBV5-1 and TRBJ2-5, with a tentative D call TRBD2 (7 bases). The CDR3 contains 15 residues. Germline V CDR1 and CDR2: SGHRS, YFSETQ. V lost 3 bases and J lost 5, with 17 bases in between. The CDR3 sequence: CASSWGHQGGETQYF. The DNA of the CDR3 is TGCGCCAGCAGCTGGGGACACCAGGGAGGGGAGACCCAGTACTTC.

This chain links TRBV9 with TRBJ2-1; the D is unclear. CDR3 length: 13 residues. Trimming removed 3 bases at V and 4 bases at J, with 8 bases between. From germline, CDR1 is SGDLS and CDR2 YYNGEE. The CDR3 loop reads CASSASRYNEQFF. The DNA of the CDR3 is TGTGCCAGCAGCGCATCGAGATACAATGAGCAGTTCTTC. Filled out from reference TRBV9 and TRBJ2-1, the complete variable domain reads DSGVTQTPKHLITATGQRVTLRCSPRSGDLSVYWYQQSLDQGLQFLIQYYNGEERAKGNILERFSAQQFPDLHSELNLSSLELGDSALYFCASSASRYNEQFFGPGTRLTVL.

The gene calls are TRBV5-1 and TRBJ1-2, with 7 positions matching TRBD1. The ends lost 2 bases at V and 1 base at J; junction bases unmatched: 5. The CDR3 is made up of 15 amino acids. Germline V gives CDR1 SGHRS, CDR2 YFSETQ. The CDR3 protein is CASSLRQGFNYGYTF. The CDR3 DNA reads TGCGCCAGCAGCTTAAGACAGGGATTTAACTATGGCTACACCTTC. The variable domain in full, completed from reference TRBV5-1 and TRBJ1-2, reads KAGVTQTPRYLIKTRGQQVTLSCSPISGHRSVSWYQQTPGQGLQFLFEYFSETQRNKGNFPGRFSGRQFSNSRSEMNVSTLELGDSALYLCASSLRQGFNYGYTFGSGTRLTVV.

A few counts support this clone. This chain connects TRBV6-5 to TRBJ2-7, with TRBD2 matching over 15 bases. Trimming at V came to 4 bases and at J to 6 bases, leaving 1 base not matched to a gene. Per germline, CDR1 MNHEY and CDR2 SVGAGI. The CDR3 runs 14 residues. CDR3 region: CASSWTSGRAEQYF. CDR3 DNA sequence: TGTGCCAGCAGTTGGACTAGCGGGAGGGCCGAGCAGTACTTC.

This clone was counted between two and nine times. V is TRBV18 and J is TRBJ1-2; no reliable D call. CDR3 length equals 14 residues. V shed 0 bases and J shed 4 bases, with 9 bases lying between them. Germline CDR1 and CDR2: KGHSH and LQKENI. In DNA form, the CDR3 reads TGTGCCAGCTCACCACCGGCAGGCTCCTATGGCTACACCTTC. The encoded protein is CASSPPAGSYGYTF.

The chain employs TRBV2 and TRBJ1-2; D remains ambiguous. V was shortened by 6 bases and J by 4 bases, with 15 bases between the two germline ends. The germline V gene has CDR1 SNHLY and CDR2 FYNNEI. The CDR3 contains 14 residues. The CDR3 is CASREEEPAYGYTF. The CDR3 coding sequence is TGTGCCAGCAGGGAGGAGGAGCCGGCCTATGGCTACACCTTC.

This chain connects TRBV6-5 to TRBJ1-1; 7 bases line up with TRBD1. Looked up from germline, CDR1 is MNHEY and CDR2 is SVGAGI. This CDR3 is 16 amino acids long. V was pared by 4 bases and J by 2 bases, with 10 bases of the junction left unmatched. The CDR3 spells CASSLLPRGKNTEAFF. CDR3 coding DNA: TGTGCCAGCAGTTTGCTTCCCAGGGGGAAAAACACTGAAGCTTTCTTT.

This chain links TRBV7-3 with TRBJ2-1; D unresolved. The germline V and J ends were trimmed by 5 bases and 0 bases, with 11 bases remaining between them. The germline gives CDR1 SGHTA, CDR2 FQGTGA. The CDR3 spans 15 residues. CDR3 bases: TGTGCCAGCAGCGCCCAAATGAGCTCCTACAATGAGCAGTTCTTC. Amino acids: CASSAQMSSYNEQFF.

The chain has TRBV28 and TRBJ2-7; 9 positions match TRBD1. V lost 7 bases, J lost 1 base, and 8 bases stayed unmatched. Germline V lookup: CDR1 MDHEN, CDR2 SYDVKM. This CDR3 spans 15 amino acids. In DNA form, the CDR3 reads TGTGCCAGCACTATACAGGGGGCGAAATCCTACGAGCAGTACTTC. This translates into CASTIQGAKSYEQYF. Complete variable domain (other parts from reference TRBV28 and TRBJ2-7): DVKVTQSSRYLVKRTGEKVFLECVQDMDHENMFWYRQDPGLGLRLIYFSYDVKMKEKGDIPEGYSVSREKKERFSLILESASTNQTSMYLCASTIQGAKSYEQYFGPGTRLTVT.

V is TRBV19 and J is TRBJ2-7; 8 positions agree with TRBD2. The CDR3 covers 14 residues. After removal of 5 bases from V and 7 bases from J, the junction contained 10 bases not matched to a gene. The V gene's germline CDR1 is LNHDA and CDR2 SQIVND (reference sequence). The CDR3 DNA sequence: TGTGCCAGTAGTTCCGGGACTAGGCCCAGGGAGCAGTACTTC. Its protein is CASSSGTRPREQYF.

The V gene is TRBV7-2, the J gene TRBJ2-1; tentatively, D is TRBD2 (6 bases). Germline assignment: CDR1 SGHTA and CDR2 FQGNSA. CDR3 length: 16 residues. V was pared by 5 bases and J by 2 bases, with 16 bases between. Here the CDR3 reads CASSQSGTWAYNEQFF. As DNA, the CDR3 is TGTGCCAGCAGCCAATCCGGGACTTGGGCCTACAATGAGCAGTTCTTC.

The rearrangement links TRBV19 to TRBJ2-7; a weak D match, TRBD2 (5 bases). This CDR3 comprises 15 residues. Trimming removed 3 bases from V and 3 bases from J, with 15 bases in between. Germline lookup yields CDR1 LNHDA and CDR2 SQIVND (reference sequence). The CDR3 reads CASSIRAAVFYEQYF. CDR3 bases: TGTGCCAGTAGTATCCGGGCAGCGGTATTCTACGAGCAGTACTTC.

This clone appeared a single time. The V call is TRBV27, the J call TRBJ1-1, with D possibly being TRBD1 (6 bases). This CDR3 spans 15 amino acids. Trimming pared 8 bases from V and 4 bases from J, leaving 20 bases between. In germline, CDR1 is MNHEY, CDR2 SMNVEV (reference sequence). The CDR3 DNA follows: TGTGCCAGCGTAAGTGGGGGGCCGGGGAGCACTGAAGCTTTCTTT. Translation gives CASVSGGPGSTEAFF.

V and J are TRBV7-2 and TRBJ1-4; 12 bases map to TRBD1. V trimming: 1 base; J trimming: 13 bases; junction bases outside the gene matches: 10. This CDR3 has 16 amino acids. CDR1 is SGHTA, CDR2 FQGNSA, per germline. The chain's CDR3 is CASSLVGGTGGARLFF. The CDR3 bases are TGTGCCAGCAGCTTAGTGGGCGGGACAGGGGGCGCAAGACTGTTTTTT.

J is TRBJ2-7 and V is TRBV18; 7 nucleotides align to TRBD2. The CDR3 runs 13 residues. J gave up 3 bases and V 6 bases, and 5 bases lay outside the gene matches. Germline V gene data show CDR1 as KGHSH and CDR2 as LQKENI. The CDR3: CASSGGSNYEQYF. CDR3 nucleotide sequence: TGTGCCAGCTCGGGAGGGTCAAACTACGAGCAGTACTTC.

This rearrangement joins TRBV4-2 to TRBJ2-3; no definite D call. The CDR3 runs to 17 residues. In germline, CDR1 is LGHNA, CDR2 YNFKEQ. V shed 1 base and J shed 4 bases, with 18 bases lying between them. This CDR3 reads CASSQVLPHKEADTQYF. The CDR3 nucleotides read TGTGCCAGCAGCCAAGTGTTACCGCATAAAGAGGCAGATACGCAGTATTTT.